This T cell receptor beta chain stems from a study of memory CD4+ T cells and cytomegalovirus serostatus. The CDR3 covers 12 residues. The V gene lost 3 bases and the J gene lost 7 bases, with 6 bases spanning the gap. CDR1 is MNHNS, CDR2 SASEGT, per germline. Single viable CD3+CD4+CD8-CD45RO+ cells were sorted as the memory CD4+ T cells. This table comes from immunoSEQ multiplex PCR, and its TCRdb copy is limited to in-frame clones, with some not included. This sample has 60,000 to 75,000 clones, with around 80% found just once. The origin of this receptor is an adult in good health and CMV-seronegative. Some clones in this sample may be carry-over from other donors' samples. This chain uses TRBV6-1 with TRBJ1-4, with D possibly TRBD1 on 5 matching bases. Sample: memory CD4+ T cells from blood. The CDR3 reads CASSEDTEKLFF. CDR3 nucleotides: TGTGCCAGCAGTGAGGACACTGAAAAACTGTTTTTT.